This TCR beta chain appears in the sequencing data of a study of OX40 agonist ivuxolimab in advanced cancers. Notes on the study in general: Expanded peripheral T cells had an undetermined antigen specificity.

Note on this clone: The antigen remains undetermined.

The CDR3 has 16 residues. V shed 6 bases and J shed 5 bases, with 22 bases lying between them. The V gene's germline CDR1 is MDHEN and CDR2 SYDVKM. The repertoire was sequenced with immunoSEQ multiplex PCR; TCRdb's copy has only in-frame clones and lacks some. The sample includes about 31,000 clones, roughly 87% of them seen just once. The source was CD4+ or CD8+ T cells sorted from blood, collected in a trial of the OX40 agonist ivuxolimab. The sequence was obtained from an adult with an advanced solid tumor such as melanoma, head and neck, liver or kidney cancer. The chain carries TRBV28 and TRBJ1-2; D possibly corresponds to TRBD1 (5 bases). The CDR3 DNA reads TGTGCCAGCAGCCCTTTAGGGGAGACAGTTCGGTATGGCTACACCTTC. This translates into CASSPLGETVRYGYTF.